Listed below are T cell receptor beta chains from one sample, sequenced in a study of regulatory T cells in long-lasting Graves disease. In TCRdb, the multiplex PCR reads were re-called with MiXCR into one record per CDR3 protein. The data show around 450,000 distinct CDR3 sequences, with around a fifth seen just once and 7% to 9% held by the top ten. This specimen consisted of peripheral blood mononuclear cells (PBMCs), obtained when the disease was refractory, from a patient treated with antithyroid drugs. These receptors all stem from a female donor with Graves disease. Both conserved end residues are part of each CDR3. D genes are given only for firm matches. Only part of the rows carry a size: once, few, many, or a class if the clone is expanded.

DNA | CDR3 | V | D | J | size
TGTGCCACCAGTGATTTGGCCCCAGAGGTGGGCACCGGGGAGCTGTTTTTT | CATSDLAPEVGTGELFF | TRBV24-1 | - | TRBJ2-2 | -
TGTGCCAGCAGCCGACAGACAGGGGAGTCGAGTGGCTACACCTTC | CASSRQTGESSGYTF | TRBV4-2 | TRBD1 | TRBJ1-2 | many
TGTGCCAGCAGCAAAGTGGGCGGACAGGGGGTTACCTACGAGCAGTACTTC | CASSKVGGQGVTYEQYF | TRBV7-9 | TRBD1 | TRBJ2-7 | -
TGTGCCAGCAGCCTTCGGGGAGTTGGCACAGATACGCAGTATTTT | CASSLRGVGTDTQYF | TRBV7-8 | - | TRBJ2-3 | -
TGTGCCAGCAGTGAATATGGCGGGACAGCGTACCAAGAGACCCAGTACTTC | CASSEYGGTAYQETQYF | TRBV6-1 | - | TRBJ2-5 | many
TGTGCCAGTAGTATTGGCACCCAAGAGACCCAGTACTTC | CASSIGTQETQYF | TRBV19 | - | TRBJ2-5 | -
TGCAGTGCTAGAGGACAGGACAATCAGCCCCAGCATTTT | CSARGQDNQPQHF | TRBV20-1 | - | TRBJ1-5 | -
TGTGCCAGCGGGACCTACAATCAGCCCCAGCATTTT | CASGTYNQPQHF | TRBV6-1 | - | TRBJ1-5 | -
TGCAGTGCTTTATATCCGACTAGCGGGAGAGGCGAGCAGTACTTC | CSALYPTSGRGEQYF | TRBV20-1 | TRBD2 | TRBJ2-7 | few
TGTGCCAGCAGCTTATACGGGGGGCATCCTACGCAGTATTTT | CASSLYGGHPTQYF | TRBV11-3 | - | TRBJ2-3 | -
TGTGCCAGCAGCCTTAGCGGGAGGGGGGACAATGAGCAGTTCTTC | CASSLSGRGDNEQFF | TRBV7-9 | TRBD2 | TRBJ2-1 | few
TGTGCCAGTAAACAACGCGGGAGTATAAATGAGCAGTTCTTC | CASKQRGSINEQFF | TRBV19 | TRBD2 | TRBJ2-1 | -
TGTGCCAGCAGCTTAACCCGACAGGGGGACTACACAGATACGCAGTATTTT | CASSLTRQGDYTDTQYF | TRBV7-9 | TRBD1 | TRBJ2-3 | -
TGTGCCAGCAGTTACCGACCCACAGATACGCAGTATTTT | CASSYRPTDTQYF | TRBV6-5 | - | TRBJ2-3 | -
TGTGCCAGCACCCCCCTAGCGCAGGGGGCCCAGTACTTC | CASTPLAQGAQYF | TRBV6-2/TRBV6-3 | - | TRBJ2-5 | many
TGTGCCAGTAGTCCCCGCCCCGGACCGGGACAGGGGAGAGTCTACACCTTC | CASSPRPGPGQGRVYTF | TRBV19 | TRBD1 | TRBJ1-2 | -
TGTGCCAGCAGCTTCACAGGTTACAATGAGCAGTTCTTC | CASSFTGYNEQFF | TRBV5-4 | - | TRBJ2-1 | -
TGTGCCACCAGCAGATACAGGGACAGGGTACAGCCCCAGCATTTT | CATSRYRDRVQPQHF | TRBV15 | TRBD1 | TRBJ1-5 | few
TGTGCCAGCAAACTCCCCAATGGTGAGACCCAGTACTTC | CASKLPNGETQYF | TRBV3-1 | - | TRBJ2-5 | many
TGTGCCAGTAGAACTAGCGGGAGAGAGACCCAGTACTTC | CASRTSGRETQYF | TRBV19 | TRBD2 | TRBJ2-5 | few
TGTGCCAGCAGCTTAGGTACTCTCAGGGAGACCCAGTACTTC | CASSLGTLRETQYF | TRBV7-2 | - | TRBJ2-5 | many
TGTGCCTGGGGACAGGGGCACGACTATGGCTACACCTTC | CAWGQGHDYGYTF | TRBV30 | TRBD1 | TRBJ1-2 | -
TGTGCTAGTGGTTTGCCGACTAGCGGCCTCACAGATACGCAGTATTTT | CASGLPTSGLTDTQYF | TRBV12-5 | TRBD2 | TRBJ2-3 | few
TGTGCCAGCTCACCCAGCGGGGCAAGAGAGACCCAGTACTTC | CASSPSGARETQYF | TRBV18 | TRBD2 | TRBJ2-5 | many
TGTGCCAGCGGATTAAGTGATCAGCCCCAGCATTTT | CASGLSDQPQHF | TRBV28 | - | TRBJ1-5 | many
TGCGCCAGTCCCTGGACTGAGATCGGCACAGATACGCAGTATTTT | CASPWTEIGTDTQYF | TRBV10-1 | - | TRBJ2-3 | -
TGTGCCAGCAGCTTAGGCCCTATCCAGTCCGAGCAGTACTTC | CASSLGPIQSEQYF | TRBV7-2 | - | TRBJ2-7 | many
TGTGCCAGCAGCGGGCCCCAAGGAGGCGGGGAGCTGTTTTTT | CASSGPQGGGELFF | TRBV2 | - | TRBJ2-2 | many
TGTGCCAGCTCACCCCGGACAGAAAATTCACCCCTCCACTTT | CASSPRTENSPLHF | TRBV18 | - | TRBJ1-6 | few
TGTGCCAGTGGTAACAGGGGGCTGGATGAAAAACTGTTTTTT | CASGNRGLDEKLFF | TRBV19 | TRBD1 | TRBJ1-4 | few
TGTGCCAGCAGTTTCGAGCCAGCTTTCTTT | CASSFEPAFF | TRBV12-3/TRBV12-4 | - | TRBJ1-1 | many
TGTGCCAGCAGCATGAGTCAAGGGGCTACGCAGTATTTT | CASSMSQGATQYF | TRBV7-3 | - | TRBJ2-3 | -
TGCAGCGTTTCCCGGTTGCTTGAGGCTGAAGCTTTCTTT | CSVSRLLEAEAFF | TRBV29-1 | - | TRBJ1-1 | few
TGTGCCACCAGCAGAGAACAGCGGGGCGCTGAAGCTTTCTTT | CATSREQRGAEAFF | TRBV15 | - | TRBJ1-1 | -
TGCGCCAGCAGCCCGCTATTCGCGGGGAGGGAAGAGACCCAGTACTTC | CASSPLFAGREETQYF | TRBV5-1 | TRBD2 | TRBJ2-5 | -
TGTGCCAGCAGTGAATACAGGGCGGACGGGGAGCCGTTTTTT | CASSEYRADGEPFF | TRBV2 | - | TRBJ2-2 | -
TGCGCCAGCAGCCAAGGACAGGGGCCAGAGACCCAGTACTTC | CASSQGQGPETQYF | TRBV4-3 | TRBD1 | TRBJ2-5 | -
TGTGCCAGCCGGAAGGGGTTTATGAGTGAAGCTTTCTTT | CASRKGFMSEAFF | TRBV6-1 | - | TRBJ1-1 | many
TGTGCCAGCAGCCAATTCTACAGTAACCAAGAGACCCAGTACTTC | CASSQFYSNQETQYF | TRBV14 | - | TRBJ2-5 | few
TGTGCCAGCAGCCAAAATCCGGAGACCCAGTACTTC | CASSQNPETQYF | TRBV14 | - | TRBJ2-5 | -
TGTGCCAGCGCGGACGGAGGCAATCAGCCCCAGCATTTT | CASADGGNQPQHF | TRBV28 | - | TRBJ1-5 | -
TGTGCCAGCAGCAAAAAATCGACAGGGGGACACTATGGCTACACCTTC | CASSKKSTGGHYGYTF | TRBV6-1 | TRBD1 | TRBJ1-2 | -
TGTGCCAGCAGCTTAGCGTCTACAGGGGCCAAAGCGCCCCAGCATTTT | CASSLASTGAKAPQHF | TRBV7-2 | TRBD1 | TRBJ1-5 | many
TGCAGTGCCAGGACCGGGACTAGCGGGAGAACCTACAATGAGCAGTTCTTC | CSARTGTSGRTYNEQFF | TRBV20-1 | TRBD2 | TRBJ2-1 | -